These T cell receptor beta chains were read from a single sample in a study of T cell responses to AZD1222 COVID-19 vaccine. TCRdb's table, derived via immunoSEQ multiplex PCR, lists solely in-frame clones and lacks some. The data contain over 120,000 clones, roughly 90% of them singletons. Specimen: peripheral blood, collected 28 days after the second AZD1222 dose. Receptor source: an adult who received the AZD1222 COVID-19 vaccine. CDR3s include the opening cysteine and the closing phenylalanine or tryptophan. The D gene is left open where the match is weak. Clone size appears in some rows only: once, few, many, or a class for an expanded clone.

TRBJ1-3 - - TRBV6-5 CASRVTGNSGNTIYF TGTGCCAGCAGAGTGACAGGCAACTCTGGAAACACCATATATTTT
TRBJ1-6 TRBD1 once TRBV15 CATSRDPTGGDSPLHF TGTGCCACCAGCAGAGATCCAACAGGGGGTGATTCACCCCTCCACTTT
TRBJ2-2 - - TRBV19 CASTPGTKNTGELFF TGTGCCAGTACCCCAGGGACAAAGAACACCGGGGAGCTGTTTTTT
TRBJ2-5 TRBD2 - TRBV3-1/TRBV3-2 CASSQVVYGRETQYF TGTGCCAGCAGCCAAGTAGTTTACGGGAGGGAGACCCAGTACTTC
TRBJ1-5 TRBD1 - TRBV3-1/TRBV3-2 CASSSRDRGLLGNQPQHF TGTGCCAGCAGCTCCCGGGACAGGGGGCTCTTGGGTAATCAGCCCCAGCATTTT
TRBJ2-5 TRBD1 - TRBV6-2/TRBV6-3 CASSYSGQGEETQYF TGTGCCAGCAGTTACTCGGGACAGGGCGAAGAGACCCAGTACTTC
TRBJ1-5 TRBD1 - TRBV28 CASSFQQGTGNQPQHF TGTGCCAGCAGTTTCCAACAGGGGACGGGCAATCAGCCCCAGCATTTT
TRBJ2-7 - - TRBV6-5 CASSYSSGLPYEQYF TGTGCCAGCAGTTACTCCTCAGGCCTACCCTACGAGCAGTACTTC
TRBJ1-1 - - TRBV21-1 CARRVPTEAFF TGTGCCAGAAGGGTCCCCACTGAAGCTTTCTTT
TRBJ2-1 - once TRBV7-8 CASSLGWTAPNEQFF TGTGCCAGCAGCTTAGGGTGGACAGCCCCCAATGAGCAGTTCTTC
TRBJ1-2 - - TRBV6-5 CASSGWGDGYTF TGTGCCAGCAGCGGCTGGGGGGATGGCTACACCTTC
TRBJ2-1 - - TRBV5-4 CASSRGPEQFF TGTGCCAGCAGTCGGGGGCCTGAGCAGTTCTTC
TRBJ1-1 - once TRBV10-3 CAITLGTGNTEAFF TGTGCCATCACTCTTGGTACGGGAAACACTGAAGCTTTCTTT
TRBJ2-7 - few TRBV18 CASSPPPPGTGASEQYF TGTGCCAGCTCACCACCGCCACCCGGGACGGGGGCTAGCGAGCAGTACTTC
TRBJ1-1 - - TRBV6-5 CASSYGGKAFF TGTGCCAGCAGTTACGGGGGGAAAGCTTTCTTT
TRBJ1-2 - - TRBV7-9 CASSLGQRYGYTF TGTGCCAGCAGCTTGGGTCAGAGATATGGCTACACCTTC
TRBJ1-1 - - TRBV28 CASSLNRENTEAFF TGTGCCAGCAGTCTCAACAGGGAGAACACTGAAGCTTTCTTT
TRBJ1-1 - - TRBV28 CASSPGWTEAFF TGTGCCAGCTCTCCAGGGTGGACTGAAGCTTTCTTT
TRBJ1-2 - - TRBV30 CAWSESGWYGYTF TGTGCCTGGAGTGAATCCGGCTGGTATGGCTACACCTTC
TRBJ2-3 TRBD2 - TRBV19 CASSIGGSGSVTDTQYF TGTGCCAGTAGTATCGGGGGGAGCGGGAGTGTGACAGATACGCAGTATTTT
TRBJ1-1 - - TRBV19 CASSTGHTEAFF TGTGCCAGTAGTACGGGACACACTGAAGCTTTCTTT
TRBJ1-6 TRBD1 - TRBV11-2 CASSLGQFNSPLHF TGTGCCAGCAGCTTGGGACAGTTTAATTCACCCCTCCACTTT
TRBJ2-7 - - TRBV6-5 CASRKPSSYEQYF TGTGCCAGCAGAAAACCTAGCTCCTACGAGCAGTACTTC
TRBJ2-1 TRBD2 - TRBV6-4 CASSDMASGKGEQFF TGTGCCAGCAGTGACATGGCTAGCGGGAAGGGTGAGCAGTTCTTC
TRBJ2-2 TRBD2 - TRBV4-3 CASSQFGLAGYTGELFF TGCGCCAGCAGCCAATTTGGACTAGCGGGATACACCGGGGAGCTGTTTTTT
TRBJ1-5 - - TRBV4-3 CASSQDGGPQHF TGCGCCAGCAGCCAAGATGGGGGGCCCCAGCATTTT
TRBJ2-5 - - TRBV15 CATSRDAAQYF TGTGCCACCAGCAGAGATGCGGCCCAGTACTTC
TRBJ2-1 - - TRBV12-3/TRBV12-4 CASSTTEYNEQFF TGTGCCAGCAGCACGACAGAGTACAATGAGCAGTTCTTC
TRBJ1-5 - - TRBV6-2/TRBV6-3 CASSPRVGGYSNQPQHF TGTGCCAGCAGCCCTAGGGTAGGGGGTTATAGCAATCAGCCCCAGCATTTT
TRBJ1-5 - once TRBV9 CASSVRLGQPQHF TGTGCCAGCAGCGTGCGGCTGGGTCAGCCCCAGCATTTT
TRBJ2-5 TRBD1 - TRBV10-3 CATRGMRAGETQYF TGTGCCACCAGGGGGATGCGGGCCGGGGAGACCCAGTACTTC
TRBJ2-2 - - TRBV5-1 CASSPSTGYTGELFF TGCGCCAGCAGCCCGTCGACAGGATACACCGGGGAGCTGTTTTTT
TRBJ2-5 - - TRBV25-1 CASSPSETQYF TGTGCCAGCAGTCCCTCGGAGACCCAGTACTTC
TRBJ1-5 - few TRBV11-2 CASSLDLGLNQPQHF TGTGCCAGCAGCTTAGATCTGGGCTTAAATCAGCCCCAGCATTTT
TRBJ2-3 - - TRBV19 CASSGNWEAQYF TGTGCCAGTAGCGGGAACTGGGAGGCGCAGTATTTT
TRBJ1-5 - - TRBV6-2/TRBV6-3 CASSYRLSQPQHF TGTGCCAGCAGTTACCGGTTGAGTCAGCCCCAGCATTTT
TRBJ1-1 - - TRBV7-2 CASSLARGSEAFF TGTGCCAGCAGCTTAGCGAGAGGGTCTGAAGCTTTCTTT
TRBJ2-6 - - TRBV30 CAWSRLRRSGANVLTF TGTGCCTGGAGCCGGCTCAGGAGATCTGGGGCCAACGTCCTGACTTTC
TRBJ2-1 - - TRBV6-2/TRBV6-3 CASSNSALNEQFF TGTGCCAGCAGTAACTCGGCCCTCAATGAGCAGTTCTTC
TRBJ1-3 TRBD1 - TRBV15 CATSRPGTGSGNTIYF TGTGCCACCAGCAGACCCGGGACAGGGTCTGGAAACACCATATATTTT
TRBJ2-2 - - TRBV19 CASSIVGGVNTGELFF TGTGCCAGTAGTATAGTAGGGGGAGTGAACACCGGGGAGCTGTTTTTT
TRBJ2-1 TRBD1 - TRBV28 CASSLDRVDEQFF TGTGCCAGCAGTCTGGACAGGGTCGATGAGCAGTTCTTC
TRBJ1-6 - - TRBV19 CASSTGRNNSPLHF TGTGCCAGTAGCACGGGACGGAATAATTCACCCCTCCACTTT
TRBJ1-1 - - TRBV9 CASSLGQENTEAFF TGTGCCAGCAGCTTAGGACAAGAGAACACTGAAGCTTTCTTT
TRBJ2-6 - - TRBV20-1 CSASLRSGSGANVLTF TGCAGTGCTAGTCTGCGGAGCGGCTCTGGGGCCAACGTCCTGACTTTC
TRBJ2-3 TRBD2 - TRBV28 CASSSGGNSPQYF TGTGCCAGCAGTTCGGGGGGTAATTCCCCGCAGTATTTT
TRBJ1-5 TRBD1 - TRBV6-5 CASSGQASNQPQHF TGTGCCAGCAGCGGACAGGCTAGCAATCAGCCCCAGCATTTT
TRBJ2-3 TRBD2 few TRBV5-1 CASSLGGLAGETDTQYF TGCGCCAGCAGCTTGGGAGGACTAGCGGGAGAGACAGATACGCAGTATTTT
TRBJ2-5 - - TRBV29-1 CSVWQGGGQETQYF TGCAGCGTTTGGCAGGGGGGAGGTCAAGAGACCCAGTACTTC
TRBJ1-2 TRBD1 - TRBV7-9 CASSLGGQGALGYTF TGTGCCAGCAGCTTAGGAGGGCAGGGGGCGCTTGGCTACACCTTC